Each of the 11 T cell receptor beta chains below was sequenced from the same sample in a study of lung T cells in sarcoidosis with Löfgren's syndrome. One entry per CDR3 protein, called by TCRdb with MiXCR from the reads. Found here are fewer than 3,500 distinct CDR3 sequences, less than 35% of them singletons; the top ten hold over 10%. Sequenced material: CD4+ T cells from bronchoalveolar lavage. The origin of the receptors is a human donor with sarcoidosis (Löfgren's syndrome or another form), or a control subject (not recorded which).

This clonotype was observed a handful of times. The J gene is TRBJ1-6, the V gene TRBV30; 10 bases are a match to TRBD1. Germline trimming cut 1 base from V and 6 bases from J; bases unmatched to any gene: 3. Germline V gene sequence: CDR1 GTSNPN, CDR2 SVGIG (reference sequence). This CDR3 comprises 15 residues. The CDR3 nucleotides are TGTGCCTGGAGTGGGGACAGGGGAGGTAATTCACCCCTCCACTTT. Translating gives CAWSGDRGGNSPLHF.

In its sample, this clonotype ranks as medium-sized. The chain has TRBV15 and TRBJ1-2; D ambiguous. This CDR3 is built from 15 residues. Trimming took off 1 base at V and 5 bases at J, with 14 bases between the two ends. Germline assignment: CDR1 LNHNV and CDR2 YYDKDF (reference sequence). CDR3 sequence reads: CATSRGRTENYGYTF. CDR3 in DNA: TGTGCCACCAGCAGAGGAAGGACCGAGAATTATGGCTACACCTTC. The full variable domain, in which reference TRBV15 and TRBJ1-2 provide the parts outside the CDR3, is DAMVIQNPRYQVTQFGKPVTLSCSQTLNHNVMYWYQQKSSQAPKLLFHYYDKDFNNEADTPDNFQSRRPNTSFCFLDIRSPGLGDTAMYLCATSRGRTENYGYTFGSGTRLTVV.

A note on this clonotype: Without the conserved terminal phenylalanine or tryptophan, this CDR3 likely stems from a read error. V is TRBV15 and J is TRBJ1-6, with D unclear. This CDR3 contains 15 residues. Trimming stripped 2 bases from V and 11 bases from J, with 16 bases between. Germline V gives CDR1 LNHNV, CDR2 YYDKDF (reference sequence). The CDR3 spells CATSRIPGKNPPLHL. In DNA form, the CDR3 reads TGTGCCACCAGCAGAATCCCGGGAAAGAATCCACCCCTCCACCTT.

Many counts were recorded for this clonotype. This chain connects TRBV7-9 to TRBJ1-3; D unclear. CDR1 and CDR2 (germline): SEHNR, FQNEAQ (reference sequence). The CDR3 sequence is 16 residues long. Trimming removed 0 bases from V and 0 bases from J, with 9 bases in between. The DNA of the CDR3 is TGTGCCAGCAGCTTAGCGATGACGAGCTCTGGAAACACCATATATTTT. As protein: CASSLAMTSSGNTIYF.

By share, this clonotype ranks as medium-sized. V usage is TRBV7-3 and J usage is TRBJ2-3; D tentatively reads TRBD1 or TRBD2 (5 bases each). V lost 2 bases and J 4 bases, leaving 7 bases between the germline ends. Germline values: CDR1 SGHTA, CDR2 FQGTGA. This CDR3 is 13 amino acids long. The CDR3: CASSLGGADTQYF. The CDR3 coding sequence is TGTGCCAGCAGCTTAGGGGGTGCAGATACGCAGTATTTT.

By share, this clonotype ranks as medium-sized. The chain combines TRBV2 with TRBJ1-3; no reliable D call. CDR1 and CDR2 from the germline V gene are SNHLY and FYNNEI. The V and J ends lost 5 bases and 1 base respectively, with 6 bases between them. The CDR3 sequence is 13 residues long. The CDR3 DNA sequence: TGTGCCAGCAGTTGGGGTTCTGGAAACACCATATATTTT. Protein product: CASSWGSGNTIYF.

This clonotype was counted between two and nine times. One base away lies a much larger clone, so this may be a sequencing read error. The chain joins TRBV4-1 to TRBJ1-6; D is unresolved. The CDR3 contains 15 residues. CDR1 and CDR2 (germline): MGHRA, YSYEKL. The CDR3 loop is CASSLQAAYNPPLHF. CDR3 nucleotides: TGCGCCAGCAGCCTCCAAGCAGCCTATAATCCACCCCTCCACTTT.

To note about this clonotype: A much larger clone lies a single base off, so this may be a read error. Given the absence of the conserved phenylalanine or tryptophan at the CDR3 end, a read error is likely. The chain is built from TRBV10-3 and TRBJ1-1; no firm D call. From germline, CDR1 is ENHRY and CDR2 SYGVKD. V was trimmed by 2 bases and J by 1 base, leaving 5 bases between them. This CDR3 spans 13 amino acids. CDR3 sequence reads: CAISEGPNTEAFS. CDR3 DNA sequence: TGTGCCATCAGTGAGGGACCGAACACTGAAGCTTTCTCT.

This clonotype is medium-sized (0.01 to 0.1%) by share. This chain connects TRBV7-2 to TRBJ2-7; D gene uncertain. Germline V gives CDR1 SGHTA, CDR2 FQGNSA. V was shortened by 1 base and J by 2 bases, with 9 bases between the two germline ends. The CDR3 runs to 14 residues. CDR3 DNA: TGTGCCAGCAGCTTAGTCGACGGTACCTACGAGCAGTACTTC. This encodes CASSLVDGTYEQYF.

As for this clonotype: This could be a read error, since a much larger clone is one nucleotide away. This chain joins TRBV18 and TRBJ2-1; unclear D gene. This CDR3 has 11 residues. Germline CDR1 KGHSH, CDR2 LQKENI. CDR3: CASSPLDEQSF. CDR3 in DNA: TGTGCCAGCTCACCCCTAGATGAGCAGTCCTTC.

As for this clonotype: A read error may explain this, as a much larger clone is one base away. The chain couples TRBV9 to TRBJ1-2, with D perhaps matching TRBD1 (6 bases). The CDR3 loop spans 12 amino acids. V dropped 0 bases and J dropped 8 bases, with 8 bases sitting between them. Germline CDR1 reads SGDLS; CDR2 reads YYNGEE. The CDR3 protein is CASSVGRGGYTF. CDR3 DNA sequence: TGTGCCAGCAGCGTAGGCAGGGGCGGCTACACCTTC. Using reference TRBV9 and TRBJ1-2 for the parts outside the CDR3, the full variable domain is DSGVTQTPKHLITATGQRVTLRCSPRSGDLSVYWYQQSLDQGLQFLIQYYNGEERAKGNILERFSAQQFPDLHSELNLSSLELGDSALYFCASSVGRGGYTFGSGTRLTVV.